This T cell receptor (beta chain) derives from a study of cytomegalovirus exposure and HLA in healthy donors. Primers for the PCR totalled 60 Vbeta and 13 Jbeta. TCRdb keeps only in-frame clones here, not all; method: immunoSEQ multiplex PCR. The table includes around 180,000 clones, less than 75% detected once. As to this clone: As yet, its antigen is unknown.

The CDR3 covers 16 residues. Per germline, CDR1 SQVTM and CDR2 ANQGSEA. V lost 1 base, J lost 2 bases, and 18 bases lay in between. Study results and caveats: Rare sequences made up most TCRs, while some public TCRs were found in many donors. Within an earlier analysis, most TCR beta V segments proved productive either about 90% or about 30% of the time.

Input material: PBMCs. This receptor was obtained from a girl aged 5-17 years in good health and CMV-seronegative. The chain recombines TRBV29-1 with TRBJ2-7; D possibly corresponds to TRBD2 (7 bases). The CDR3 sequence is CSVEGTQRGGTYEQYF. The CDR3 region has the DNA TGCAGCGTTGAAGGCACCCAGAGGGGGGGCACCTACGAGCAGTACTTC.